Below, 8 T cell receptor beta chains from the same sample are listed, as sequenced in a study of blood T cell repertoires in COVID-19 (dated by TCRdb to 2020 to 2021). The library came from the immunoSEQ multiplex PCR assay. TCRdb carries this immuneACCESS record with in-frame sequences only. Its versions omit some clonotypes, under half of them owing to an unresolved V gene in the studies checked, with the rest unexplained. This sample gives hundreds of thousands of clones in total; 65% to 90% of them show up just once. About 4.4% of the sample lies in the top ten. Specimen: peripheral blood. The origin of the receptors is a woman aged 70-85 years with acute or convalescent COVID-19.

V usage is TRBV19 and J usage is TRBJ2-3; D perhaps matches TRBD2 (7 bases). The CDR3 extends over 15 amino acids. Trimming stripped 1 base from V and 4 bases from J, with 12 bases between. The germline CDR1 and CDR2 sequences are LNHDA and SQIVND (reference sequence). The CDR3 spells CASSIVGGGPDTQYF. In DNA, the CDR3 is TGTGCCAGTAGTATAGTTGGGGGGGGCCCAGATACGCAGTATTTT.

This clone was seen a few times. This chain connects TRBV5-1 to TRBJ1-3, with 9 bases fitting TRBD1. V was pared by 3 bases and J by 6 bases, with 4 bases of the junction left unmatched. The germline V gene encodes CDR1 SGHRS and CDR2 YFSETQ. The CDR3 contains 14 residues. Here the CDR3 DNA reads TGCGCCAGCAGCTCAGGACAGGGGCAAAACACCATATATTTT. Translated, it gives CASSSGQGQNTIYF.

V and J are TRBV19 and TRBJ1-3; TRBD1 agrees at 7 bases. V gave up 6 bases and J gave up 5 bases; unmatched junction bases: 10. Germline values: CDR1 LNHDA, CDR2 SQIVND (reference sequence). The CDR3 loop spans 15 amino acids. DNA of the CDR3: TGTGCCAGTAGCCCGGGACAGATTTATAGAAACACCATATATTTT. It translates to CASSPGQIYRNTIYF.

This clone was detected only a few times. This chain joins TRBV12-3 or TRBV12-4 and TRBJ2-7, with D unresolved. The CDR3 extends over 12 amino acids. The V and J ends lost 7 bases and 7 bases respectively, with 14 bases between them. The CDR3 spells CASMMARGEQYF. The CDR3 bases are TGTGCCAGCATGATGGCTCGAGGTGAGCAGTACTTC.

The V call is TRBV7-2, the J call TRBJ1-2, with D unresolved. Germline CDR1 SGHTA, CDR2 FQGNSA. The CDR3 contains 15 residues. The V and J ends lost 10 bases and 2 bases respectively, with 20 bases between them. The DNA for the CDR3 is TGTGCCACCCAGAAGGTCGGGGTCGGAAACTATGGCTACACCTTC. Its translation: CATQKVGVGNYGYTF.

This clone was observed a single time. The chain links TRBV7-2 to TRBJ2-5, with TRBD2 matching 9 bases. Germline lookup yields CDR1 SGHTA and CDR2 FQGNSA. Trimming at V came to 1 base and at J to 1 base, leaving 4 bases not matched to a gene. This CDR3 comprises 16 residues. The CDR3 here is CASSLVSSGVQETQYF. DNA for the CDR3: TGTGCCAGCAGCTTAGTGTCTAGCGGGGTCCAAGAGACCCAGTACTTC.

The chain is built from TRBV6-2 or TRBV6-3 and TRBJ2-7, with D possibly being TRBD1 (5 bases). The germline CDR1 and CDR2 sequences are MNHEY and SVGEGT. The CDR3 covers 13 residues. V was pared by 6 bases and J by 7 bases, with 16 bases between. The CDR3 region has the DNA TGTGCCAGCAGCACTGGGGCAGCCAGGGAGCAGTACTTC. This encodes CASSTGAAREQYF.

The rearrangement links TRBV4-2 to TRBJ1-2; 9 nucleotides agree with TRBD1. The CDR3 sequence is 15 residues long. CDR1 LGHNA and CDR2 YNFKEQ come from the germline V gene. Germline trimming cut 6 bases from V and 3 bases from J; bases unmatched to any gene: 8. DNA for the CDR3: TGTGCCAGCAGTCAAACAGGGGGCTTTTACTATGGCTACACCTTC. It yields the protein CASSQTGGFYYGYTF.